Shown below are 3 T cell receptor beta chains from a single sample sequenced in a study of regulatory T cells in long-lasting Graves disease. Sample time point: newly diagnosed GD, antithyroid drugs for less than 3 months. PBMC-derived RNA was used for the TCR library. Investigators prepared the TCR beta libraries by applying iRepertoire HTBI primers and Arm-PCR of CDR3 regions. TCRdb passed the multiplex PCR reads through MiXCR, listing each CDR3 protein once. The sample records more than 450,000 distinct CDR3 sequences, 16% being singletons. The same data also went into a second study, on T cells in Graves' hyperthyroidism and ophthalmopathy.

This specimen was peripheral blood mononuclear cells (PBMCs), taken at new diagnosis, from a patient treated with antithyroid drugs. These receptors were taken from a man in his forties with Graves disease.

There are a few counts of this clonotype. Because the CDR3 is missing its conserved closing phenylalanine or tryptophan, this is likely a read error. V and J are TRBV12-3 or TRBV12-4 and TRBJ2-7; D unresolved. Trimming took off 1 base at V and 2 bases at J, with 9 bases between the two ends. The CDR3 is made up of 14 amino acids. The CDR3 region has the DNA TGTGCCAGCAGTTTAGGGGTTGGGACCTACGAGCAGTACTTA. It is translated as CASSLGVGTYEQYL.

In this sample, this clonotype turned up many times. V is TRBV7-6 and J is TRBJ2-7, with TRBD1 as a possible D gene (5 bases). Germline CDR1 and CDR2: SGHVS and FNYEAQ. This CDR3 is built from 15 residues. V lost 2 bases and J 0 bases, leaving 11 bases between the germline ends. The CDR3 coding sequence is TGTGCCAGCAGCTTATATTCCCAGGGCTCCTACGAGCAGTACTTC. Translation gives CASSLYSQGSYEQYF.

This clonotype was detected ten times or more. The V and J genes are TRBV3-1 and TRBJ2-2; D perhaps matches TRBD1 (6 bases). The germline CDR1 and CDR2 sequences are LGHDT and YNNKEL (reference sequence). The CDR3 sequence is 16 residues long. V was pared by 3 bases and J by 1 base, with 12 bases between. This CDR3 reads CASSQAWGQNTGELFF. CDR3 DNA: TGTGCCAGCAGCCAGGCTTGGGGGCAGAACACCGGGGAGCTGTTTTTT.